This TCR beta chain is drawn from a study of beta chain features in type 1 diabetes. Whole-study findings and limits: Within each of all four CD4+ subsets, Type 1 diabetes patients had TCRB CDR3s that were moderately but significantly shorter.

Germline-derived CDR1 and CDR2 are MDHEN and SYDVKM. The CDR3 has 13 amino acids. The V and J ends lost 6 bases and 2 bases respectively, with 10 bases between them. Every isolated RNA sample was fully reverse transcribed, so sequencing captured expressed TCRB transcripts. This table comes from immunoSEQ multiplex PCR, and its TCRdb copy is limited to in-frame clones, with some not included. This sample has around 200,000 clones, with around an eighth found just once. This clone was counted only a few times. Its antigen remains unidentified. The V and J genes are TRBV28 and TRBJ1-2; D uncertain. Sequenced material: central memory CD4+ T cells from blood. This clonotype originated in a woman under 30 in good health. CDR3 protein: CASRGRGNYGYTF. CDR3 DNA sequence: TGTGCCAGCAGGGGCCGCGGGAACTATGGCTACACCTTC.